This is a list of T cell receptor beta chains from one sample in a study of cytomegalovirus exposure and HLA in healthy donors. Some clones are missing from TCRdb's copy, which holds only in-frame ones; the method was immunoSEQ multiplex PCR. The profile covers about 170,000 clones, with about 86% appearing a single time and 1.4% taken by the ten largest. Sequenced input: PBMCs. The source is a woman under 40 in good health and CMV-seronegative. CDR3s include the opening cysteine and the closing phenylalanine or tryptophan. D genes are given only for firm matches. Expanded clones are given a class, and other clones once, few, many or no size at all.

cdr3_aa: CASSLLDTYEQYF; cdr3_nt: TGTGCCAGCAGCTTACTTGACACCTACGAGCAGTACTTC; clone_size: NA; v_call: TRBV7-9; j_call: TRBJ2-7; d_call: NA
cdr3_aa: CASSPRTSGGDNEQFF; cdr3_nt: TGCGCCAGCAGCCCCAGGACTAGCGGGGGGGACAATGAGCAGTTCTTC; clone_size: NA; v_call: TRBV5-1; j_call: TRBJ2-1; d_call: TRBD2
cdr3_aa: CASSPRGSGGETQYF; cdr3_nt: TGTGCCAGCTCACCCCGGGGTAGCGGGGGAGAGACCCAGTACTTC; clone_size: NA; v_call: TRBV18; j_call: TRBJ2-5; d_call: TRBD2
cdr3_aa: CASSYGQGNTEAFF; cdr3_nt: TGTGCCAGCAGCTACGGACAGGGTAACACTGAAGCTTTCTTT; clone_size: NA; v_call: TRBV7-2; j_call: TRBJ1-1; d_call: TRBD1
cdr3_aa: CAWRGGKNTEAFF; cdr3_nt: TGTGCCTGGAGGGGGGGGAAGAACACTGAAGCTTTCTTT; clone_size: once; v_call: TRBV30; j_call: TRBJ1-1; d_call: NA
cdr3_aa: CASSLGQGNAYEQYF; cdr3_nt: TGCGCCAGCAGCTTGGGGCAGGGGAACGCCTACGAGCAGTACTTC; clone_size: NA; v_call: TRBV5-1; j_call: TRBJ2-7; d_call: NA
cdr3_aa: CASGQWDTEAFF; cdr3_nt: TGCGCCTCGGGACAGTGGGACACTGAAGCTTTCTTT; clone_size: NA; v_call: TRBV4-1; j_call: TRBJ1-1; d_call: TRBD1
cdr3_aa: CASSPILLLAGGLGNEQFF; cdr3_nt: TGTGCCAGCAGTCCCATCCTCTTACTAGCGGGGGGGTTGGGTAATGAGCAGTTCTTC; clone_size: NA; v_call: TRBV27; j_call: TRBJ2-1; d_call: TRBD2
cdr3_aa: CASSLWAGTEAFF; cdr3_nt: TGTGCCAGCAGCTTGTGGGCAGGGACTGAAGCTTTCTTT; clone_size: NA; v_call: TRBV5-5; j_call: TRBJ1-1; d_call: NA
cdr3_aa: CASSPGGREAFF; cdr3_nt: TGTGCCAGCAGTCCCGGAGGACGTGAAGCTTTCTTT; clone_size: NA; v_call: TRBV27; j_call: TRBJ1-1; d_call: NA
cdr3_aa: CASSEGRINTGELFF; cdr3_nt: TGTGCCAGCAGTGAGGGCAGGATCAACACCGGGGAGCTGTTTTTT; clone_size: NA; v_call: TRBV2; j_call: TRBJ2-2; d_call: NA
cdr3_aa: CASRMRVGSRETQYF; cdr3_nt: TGTGCCAGCAGGATGAGGGTAGGGTCTCGGGAGACCCAGTACTTC; clone_size: NA; v_call: TRBV6-5; j_call: TRBJ2-5; d_call: NA
cdr3_aa: CASSEGGHVEQYF; cdr3_nt: TGTGCCAGCAGTGAGGGGGGGCACGTCGAGCAGTACTTC; clone_size: NA; v_call: TRBV6-1; j_call: TRBJ2-7; d_call: NA
cdr3_aa: CASSSSTGVDRGLGNTIYF; cdr3_nt: TGTGCCAGCAGCTCCTCGACGGGGGTCGACAGGGGGCTTGGAAACACCATATATTTT; clone_size: NA; v_call: TRBV7-8; j_call: TRBJ1-3; d_call: TRBD1
cdr3_aa: CASSLVSGGETQYF; cdr3_nt: TGTGCCAGCAGCTTAGTGTCAGGGGGAGAGACCCAGTACTTC; clone_size: NA; v_call: TRBV7-6; j_call: TRBJ2-5; d_call: TRBD1
cdr3_aa: CASSTRTGELAYGYTF; cdr3_nt: TGCGCCAGCAGCACCAGGACAGGGGAGTTAGCGTATGGCTACACCTTC; clone_size: NA; v_call: TRBV5-1; j_call: TRBJ1-2; d_call: TRBD1
cdr3_aa: CASSPRGRQDSPLHF; cdr3_nt: TGTGCCAGCTCACCAAGGGGCCGACAGGATTCACCCCTCCACTTT; clone_size: NA; v_call: TRBV18; j_call: TRBJ1-6; d_call: NA
cdr3_aa: CASRQTQGTGNNYGYTF; cdr3_nt: TGTGCCAGCAGACAAACCCAGGGGACCGGTAATAACTATGGCTACACCTTC; clone_size: NA; v_call: TRBV5-6; j_call: TRBJ1-2; d_call: NA
cdr3_aa: CASSQAGTSRIYEQFF; cdr3_nt: TGCGCCAGCAGCCAAGCCGGGACTAGTAGGATCTATGAGCAGTTCTTC; clone_size: NA; v_call: TRBV4-1; j_call: TRBJ2-1; d_call: TRBD2
cdr3_aa: CASSMGSRDSPLHF; cdr3_nt: TGTGCCAGTAGTATGGGGAGTAGGGATTCACCCCTCCACTTT; clone_size: NA; v_call: TRBV19; j_call: TRBJ1-6; d_call: NA
cdr3_aa: CVTSPGGANEQYF; cdr3_nt: TGTGTCACCAGCCCCGGAGGGGCGAACGAGCAGTACTTC; clone_size: NA; v_call: TRBV18; j_call: TRBJ2-7; d_call: NA
cdr3_aa: CASSDLGGETQYF; cdr3_nt: TGTGCCAGCAGTGATTTAGGGGGAGAGACCCAGTACTTC; clone_size: NA; v_call: TRBV6-1; j_call: TRBJ2-5; d_call: NA
cdr3_aa: CASSPRPNTEAFF; cdr3_nt: TGCGCCAGCAGCCCGCGGCCGAACACTGAAGCTTTCTTT; clone_size: NA; v_call: TRBV5-1; j_call: TRBJ1-1; d_call: NA
cdr3_aa: CASSQDLTDFRNEQFF; cdr3_nt: TGCGCCAGCAGCCAAGATTTAACCGACTTCCGGAATGAGCAGTTCTTC; clone_size: NA; v_call: TRBV4-3; j_call: TRBJ2-1; d_call: NA
cdr3_aa: CSALSGYTYEQYF; cdr3_nt: TGCAGCGCTCTGAGCGGATACACCTACGAGCAGTACTTC; clone_size: NA; v_call: TRBV29-1; j_call: TRBJ2-7; d_call: NA
cdr3_aa: CASKGDSNSPLHF; cdr3_nt: TGCGCCAGCAAAGGTGACAGCAATTCACCCCTCCACTTT; clone_size: NA; v_call: TRBV5-1; j_call: TRBJ1-6; d_call: NA
cdr3_aa: CASSQGVAGGTDTQYF; cdr3_nt: TGCGCCAGCAGCCAAGGGGTAGCGGGGGGCACAGATACGCAGTATTTT; clone_size: NA; v_call: TRBV4-1; j_call: TRBJ2-3; d_call: TRBD2
cdr3_aa: CASSPFAMTGSNQPQHF; cdr3_nt: TGTGCCAGCTCACCATTCGCGATGACAGGTAGCAATCAGCCCCAGCATTTT; clone_size: NA; v_call: TRBV18; j_call: TRBJ1-5; d_call: NA
cdr3_aa: CASSLSSPVETQYF; cdr3_nt: TGCGCCAGCAGTTTGAGTAGCCCAGTTGAGACCCAGTACTTC; clone_size: NA; v_call: TRBV5-1; j_call: TRBJ2-5; d_call: NA
cdr3_aa: CASSLVSDGYTF; cdr3_nt: TGTGCCAGCAGCTTAGTGTCAGATGGCTACACCTTC; clone_size: few; v_call: TRBV7-8; j_call: TRBJ1-2; d_call: NA
cdr3_aa: CASSPTLQGDTEAFF; cdr3_nt: TGTGCCAGCAGCCCCACCCTACAGGGCGATACTGAAGCTTTCTTT; clone_size: NA; v_call: TRBV6-6; j_call: TRBJ1-1; d_call: NA
cdr3_aa: CASEGAPTYNYGYTF; cdr3_nt: TGTGCCTCAGAGGGGGCCCCTACTTATAACTATGGCTACACCTTC; clone_size: NA; v_call: TRBV19; j_call: TRBJ1-2; d_call: TRBD1
cdr3_aa: CASSESPGGYGYTF; cdr3_nt: TGTGCCAGCAGTGAAAGTCCAGGGGGATATGGCTACACCTTC; clone_size: NA; v_call: TRBV2; j_call: TRBJ1-2; d_call: TRBD1
cdr3_aa: CASSGQGQGAPEKLFF; cdr3_nt: TGTGCCAGCAGCGGACAAGGACAGGGGGCGCCCGAAAAACTGTTTTTT; clone_size: NA; v_call: TRBV9; j_call: TRBJ1-4; d_call: TRBD1
cdr3_aa: CASTPDKKRQYF; cdr3_nt: TGTGCCAGCACACCGGACAAGAAGCGGCAGTACTTC; clone_size: NA; v_call: TRBV6-5; j_call: TRBJ2-7; d_call: NA
cdr3_aa: CASQKPGLNQPQHF; cdr3_nt: TGCGCCAGCCAAAAGCCAGGACTGAATCAGCCCCAGCATTTT; clone_size: NA; v_call: TRBV10-2; j_call: TRBJ1-5; d_call: NA
cdr3_aa: CASSSNAQAKYF; cdr3_nt: TGTGCCAGCAGCTCGAATGCACAGGCCAAGTACTTC; clone_size: NA; v_call: TRBV5-4; j_call: TRBJ2-7; d_call: NA
cdr3_aa: CASSLKGQGTQYF; cdr3_nt: TGTGCCAGCAGTTTAAAGGGACAGGGAACGCAGTATTTT; clone_size: NA; v_call: TRBV27; j_call: TRBJ2-3; d_call: TRBD1